Listed below are T cell receptor beta chains from one sample, sequenced in a study of blood T cell repertoires in COVID-19. Profiled with immunoSEQ multiplex PCR; TCRdb holds only in-frame clones, not every one. This table has 110,000 to 150,000 clones, about four fifths appearing once. The sequencing input was peripheral blood. The receptors shown here come from a woman at least 80 years old with acute or convalescent COVID-19. CDR3s include the opening cysteine and the closing phenylalanine or tryptophan. A D gene is named only where the DNA matches it firmly. Clone size is not always given. Where it is, it says once, few, many or a class for expanded clones.

d_call	j_call	v_call	clone_size	cdr3_aa	cdr3_nt
TRBD1	TRBJ1-1	TRBV6-2/TRBV6-3	-	CASSNDRGRATEAFF	TGTGCCAGCAGCAATGACAGGGGAAGGGCCACTGAAGCTTTCTTT
-	TRBJ1-1	TRBV7-2	few	CASSFRWTEAFF	TGTGCCAGCAGCTTCCGGTGGACTGAAGCTTTCTTT
TRBD1	TRBJ1-6	TRBV2	-	CASSVGQGGSPLHF	TGTGCCAGCAGCGTTGGACAGGGTGGATCACCCCTCCACTTT
-	TRBJ1-4	TRBV20-1	-	CSASRRAGNEKLFF	TGCAGTGCTAGTAGGAGGGCCGGTAATGAAAAACTGTTTTTT
TRBD2	TRBJ2-5	TRBV6-2/TRBV6-3	-	CASSYDSGGPGETQYF	TGTGCCAGCAGTTATGATAGCGGGGGGCCAGGGGAGACCCAGTACTTC
-	TRBJ2-2	TRBV5-4	-	CASSLYSNTGELFF	TGTGCCAGCAGCTTGTATTCGAACACCGGGGAGCTGTTTTTT
-	TRBJ2-4	TRBV29-1	-	CSVGGDIAKNIQYF	TGCAGCGTTGGTGGGGACATAGCCAAAAACATTCAGTACTTC
-	TRBJ2-7	TRBV9	-	CASSPQGREQYF	TGTGCCAGCAGCCCCCAGGGGCGCGAGCAGTACTTC
-	TRBJ1-4	TRBV5-4	-	CASSLGGILRGEKLFF	TGTGCCAGCAGCTTGGGCGGGATTTTAAGGGGTGAAAAACTGTTTTTT
-	TRBJ2-7	TRBV21-1	-	CASSKLYRVVYEQYF	TGTGCCAGCAGCAAACTATACAGGGTAGTCTACGAGCAGTACTTC
-	TRBJ1-4	TRBV2	-	CASSDGSESTNEKLFF	TGTGCCAGCAGTGACGGCAGCGAATCTACTAATGAAAAACTGTTTTTT
-	TRBJ2-2	TRBV6-5	-	CASTLREVGELFF	TGTGCCAGCACTCTGAGGGAAGTGGGGGAGCTGTTTTTT
TRBD2	TRBJ2-2	TRBV4-1	-	CASSQPARGGDTGELFF	TGCGCCAGCAGCCAACCCGCCCGGGGGGGGGACACCGGGGAGCTGTTTTTT
-	TRBJ1-3	TRBV25-1	-	CASSEFRGSGNTIYF	TGTGCCAGCAGTGAATTTCGGGGCTCTGGAAACACCATATATTTT
TRBD1	TRBJ1-2	TRBV5-1	-	CASSTGTVYGYTF	TGCGCCAGCAGCACAGGGACAGTCTATGGCTACACCTTC
-	TRBJ2-2	TRBV7-3	-	CASSLAGTNTGELFF	TGTGCCAGCAGCTTAGCGGGGACTAACACCGGGGAGCTGTTTTTT
-	TRBJ1-2	TRBV4-1	-	CASSQRSGDGYTF	TGCGCCAGCAGCCAGAGATCAGGGGACGGCTACACCTTC
-	TRBJ1-1	TRBV4-2	-	CASSRGGGGLTEAFF	TGTGCCAGCAGCCGCGGGGGAGGGGGGTTGACTGAAGCTTTCTTT
-	TRBJ1-3	TRBV10-3	-	CAISQGKRVGNTIYF	TGTGCCATCAGCCAGGGAAAGCGGGTTGGAAACACCATATATTTT
-	TRBJ1-4	TRBV3-1/TRBV3-2	-	CASSQAGLRATNEKLFF	TGTGCCAGCAGCCAAGCCGGTTTAAGAGCAACTAATGAAAAACTGTTTTTT
-	TRBJ1-1	TRBV25-1	once	CASSEYWGTNTEAFF	TGTGCCAGCAGTGAATACTGGGGCACGAACACTGAAGCTTTCTTT
-	TRBJ1-1	TRBV19	-	CASRESAGTEAFF	TGTGCCAGTAGGGAAAGCGCTGGAACTGAAGCTTTCTTT
TRBD1	TRBJ2-7	TRBV6-2/TRBV6-3	-	CASSYSGGRSYEQYF	TGTGCCAGCAGTTACTCAGGGGGCAGGTCCTACGAGCAGTACTTC
TRBD2	TRBJ2-5	TRBV9	-	CASSAPSGGVAGETQYF	TGTGCCAGCAGCGCTCCAAGCGGGGGGGTAGCTGGGGAGACCCAGTACTTC
TRBD2	TRBJ2-1	TRBV14	-	CASSQEIAGGPKQFF	TGTGCCAGCAGCCAAGAAATAGCGGGGGGGCCGAAGCAGTTCTTC
-	TRBJ1-6	TRBV27	-	CASSFNSYNSPLHF	TGTGCCAGCAGTTTTAACAGTTATAATTCACCCCTCCACTTT
-	TRBJ1-1	TRBV18	-	CASSPLRGDTEAFF	TGTGCCAGCTCCCCACTCCGGGGGGACACTGAAGCTTTCTTT
-	TRBJ1-2	TRBV4-2	-	CASSQVWTVAGNYGYTF	TGTGCCAGCAGCCAAGTTTGGACAGTCGCAGGCAACTATGGCTACACCTTC
-	TRBJ2-2	TRBV19	-	CASSIFGSGAKTGELFF	TGTGCCAGTAGTATCTTCGGGTCAGGGGCTAAGACCGGGGAGCTGTTTTTT
TRBD2	TRBJ2-7	TRBV13	-	CASSWTRREQYF	TGTGCCAGCAGCTGGACTAGGCGCGAGCAGTACTTC
-	TRBJ1-2	TRBV4-3	-	CASSQDIQAPGDGYTF	TGCGCCAGCAGCCAAGATATCCAGGCCCCAGGTGATGGCTACACCTTC
TRBD2	TRBJ2-2	TRBV3-1/TRBV3-2	-	CASSLFRGGGHITGELFF	TGTGCCAGCAGCCTCTTCAGGGGCGGGGGGCATATCACCGGGGAGCTGTTTTTT